The rows below give T cell receptor beta chains drawn from one sample of a study of CD8 T cells in ankylosing spondylitis. Each CDR3 protein gets one entry after TCRdb re-called the 5' RACE reads with MiXCR. The table shows around 230,000 distinct CDR3 sequences, with 8.6% occurring only once. Sequenced input: blood, either unsorted or a sorted T cell fraction (not recorded which). The receptors stem from a male donor with ankylosing spondylitis or in good health (not recorded which). The CDR3 runs from the conserved cysteine through the conserved F or W. D genes are given only for firm matches. Clone size is shown for a subset of rows, as once, few, many or a class of expanded clone.

many	TRBJ1-1	TRBV12-3/TRBV12-4	.	TGTGCCAGCAGTTTAGTAGGAACACAAGCTTTCTTT	CASSLVGTQAFF
many	TRBJ2-7	TRBV10-3	.	TGTGCCATCAGTGAGGGCAGGATTAGCTCCTACGAGCAGTACTTC	CAISEGRISSYEQYF
many	TRBJ2-2	TRBV6-1	.	TGTGCCAGCAGCCCGGCGGGGTCCACCGGGGAGCTGTTTTTT	CASSPAGSTGELFF
few	TRBJ1-1	TRBV18	.	TGTGCCAGCTCTCCGACACAGGGAAACACTGAAGCTTTCTTT	CASSPTQGNTEAFF
many	TRBJ2-7	TRBV6-5	.	TGTGCCAGCAGTTTGATGGACGGATCCTACGAGCAGTACTTC	CASSLMDGSYEQYF
.	TRBJ2-7	TRBV7-2	TRBD2	TGTGCCAGCAGCTTACGGGCGGGGGAGGACTCCTACGAGCAGTACTTC	CASSLRAGEDSYEQYF
.	TRBJ1-1	TRBV7-9	.	TGTGCCAGCAGCCCCCCGGGACGGGAGGGGGGTGAGGCTTTCTTT	CASSPPGREGGEAFF
.	TRBJ2-7	TRBV11-1	.	TGTGCCAGCAGCATGGCCACGAGCGAGCAGTACTTC	CASSMATSEQYF
many	TRBJ1-1	TRBV7-2	TRBD1	TGTGCCAGCAGCTCCCGACAGGGAATGAACACTGAAGCTTTCTTT	CASSSRQGMNTEAFF
few	TRBJ1-6	TRBV5-1	.	TGCGCCAGCAGCTTGGGGGGGGCAAGGTCACCCCTCCACTTT	CASSLGGARSPLHF
many	TRBJ1-5	TRBV20-1	.	TGCAGTGCTAGTTATCCAGGGAATCAGCCCCAGCATTTT	CSASYPGNQPQHF
many	TRBJ1-2	TRBV4-2	.	TGTGCCAGCAGCCAAGCGCAGGAGGGCGGCTACACCTTC	CASSQAQEGGYTF
many	TRBJ1-2	TRBV12-3/TRBV12-4	TRBD1	TGTGCCAGCAGTTCTCGGACAGGGGCTGAGGGCTACACCTTC	CASSSRTGAEGYTF
many	TRBJ2-1	TRBV6-5	.	TGTGCCAGCAGTTACTCGACGGGGGAGCTATACAATGAGCAGTTCTTC	CASSYSTGELYNEQFF
few	TRBJ2-7	TRBV20-1	.	TGCAGTGCTCGGGCCTTTCTAAAAGGGGCTAACGAGCAGTACTTC	CSARAFLKGANEQYF
.	TRBJ2-2	TRBV4-3	TRBD2	TGCGCCAGCAATCTAGCGGGAGCCAAAGACACCGGGGAGCTGTTTTTT	CASNLAGAKDTGELFF
many	TRBJ2-2	TRBV12-3/TRBV12-4	TRBD1	TGTGCCAGCACCGGGACAGGGGGCACCACCGGGGAGCTGTTTTTT	CASTGTGGTTGELFF
many	TRBJ1-2	TRBV20-1	.	TGCAGTGCTAGAGATGGACAGAACTATGGCTACACCTTC	CSARDGQNYGYTF
few	TRBJ2-1	TRBV16	TRBD2	TGTGCCAGCAGCCAAGGGCTAGCGGGAGGTAATGAGCAGTTCTTC	CASSQGLAGGNEQFF
many	TRBJ1-6	TRBV6-1	.	TGTGCCAGCAGCGATTCCCGTCCCTCACCCCTCCACTTT	CASSDSRPSPLHF
few	TRBJ2-3	TRBV20-1	TRBD2	TGCAGTGCTAGATTAGCGGGAGGATACACTAGCACAGATACGCAGTATTTT	CSARLAGGYTSTDTQYF
many	TRBJ2-1	TRBV9	TRBD2	TGTGCCAGCAGCGTTGAGGGGTTTGGGGGACTATACAATGAGCAGTTCTTC	CASSVEGFGGLYNEQFF
.	TRBJ2-3	TRBV4-3	TRBD2	TGCGCCAGCAGCTCCACGGGGGGTCAAGATACGCAGTATTTT	CASSSTGGQDTQYF
many	TRBJ2-7	TRBV6-1	.	TGTGCCAGCAGTGAAAGTAGGGGAACGGATCGATTC	CASSESRGTDRF
many	TRBJ2-7	TRBV4-3	TRBD2	TGCGCCAGCAGCCAAGTTCTCGGGACTAGTACCTACGAGCAGTACTTC	CASSQVLGTSTYEQYF
few	TRBJ2-7	TRBV7-9	TRBD2	TGTGCCAGCAGCTTCCCGACTAGCGGGACCGACGAGCAGTACTTC	CASSFPTSGTDEQYF